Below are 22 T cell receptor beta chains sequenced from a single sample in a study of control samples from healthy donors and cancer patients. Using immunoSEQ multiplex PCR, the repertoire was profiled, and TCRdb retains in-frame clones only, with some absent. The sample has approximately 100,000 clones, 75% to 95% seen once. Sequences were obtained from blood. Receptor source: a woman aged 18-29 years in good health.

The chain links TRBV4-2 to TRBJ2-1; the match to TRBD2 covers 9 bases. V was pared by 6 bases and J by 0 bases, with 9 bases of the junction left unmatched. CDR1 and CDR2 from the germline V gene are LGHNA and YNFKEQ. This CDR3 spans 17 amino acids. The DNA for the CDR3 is TGTGCCAGCAGACCGGAGCGTAGCGGGAGCTCCTACAATGAGCAGTTCTTC. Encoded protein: CASRPERSGSSYNEQFF.

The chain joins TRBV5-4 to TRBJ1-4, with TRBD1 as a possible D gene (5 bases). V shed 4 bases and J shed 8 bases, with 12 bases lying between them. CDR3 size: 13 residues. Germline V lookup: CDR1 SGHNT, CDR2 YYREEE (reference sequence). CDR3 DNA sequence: TGTGCCAGCAGCCTCGGGGGGTCGGAAAAACTGTTTTTT. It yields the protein CASSLGGSEKLFF.

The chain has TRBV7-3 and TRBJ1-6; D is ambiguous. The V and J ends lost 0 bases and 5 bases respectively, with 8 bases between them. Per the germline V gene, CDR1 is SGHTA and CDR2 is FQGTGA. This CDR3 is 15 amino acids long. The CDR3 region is CASSLTGGNNSPLHF. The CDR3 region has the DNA TGTGCCAGCAGCTTAACGGGAGGAAATAATTCACCCCTCCACTTT.

The CDR3: CASSLETAAYEQYF. Written as DNA, the CDR3 is TGTGCCAGCAGTTTAGAGACAGCTGCCTACGAGCAGTACTTC. The chain links TRBV28 to TRBJ2-7, with a weak D call TRBD1 (5 bases). The CDR3 contains 14 residues. V was trimmed by 2 bases and J by 2 bases, leaving 10 bases between them. Germline V gene data show CDR1 as MDHEN and CDR2 as SYDVKM. The full variable domain, completed using reference TRBV28 and TRBJ2-7, is DVKVTQSSRYLVKRTGEKVFLECVQDMDHENMFWYRQDPGLGLRLIYFSYDVKMKEKGDIPEGYSVSREKKERFSLILESASTNQTSMYLCASSLETAAYEQYFGPGTRLTVT.

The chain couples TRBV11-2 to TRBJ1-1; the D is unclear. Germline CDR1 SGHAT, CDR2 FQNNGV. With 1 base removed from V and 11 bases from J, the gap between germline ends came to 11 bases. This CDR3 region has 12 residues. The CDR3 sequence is CASSLADLDAFF. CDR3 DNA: TGTGCCAGCAGCTTAGCAGATTTGGATGCTTTCTTT.

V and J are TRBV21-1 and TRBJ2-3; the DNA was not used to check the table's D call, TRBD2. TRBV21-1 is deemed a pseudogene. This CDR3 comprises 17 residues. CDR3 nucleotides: TGTGCCAGCAGCAAACTACCACCGGAAGCACGGGTAGATACGCAGTATTTT. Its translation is CASSKLPPEARVDTQYF.

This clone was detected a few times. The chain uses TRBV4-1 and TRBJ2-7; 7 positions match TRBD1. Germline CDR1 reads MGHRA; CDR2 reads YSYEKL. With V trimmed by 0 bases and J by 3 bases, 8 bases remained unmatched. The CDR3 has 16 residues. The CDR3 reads CASSQDEQGIHYEQYF. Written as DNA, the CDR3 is TGCGCCAGCAGCCAAGATGAACAGGGGATCCACTACGAGCAGTACTTC.

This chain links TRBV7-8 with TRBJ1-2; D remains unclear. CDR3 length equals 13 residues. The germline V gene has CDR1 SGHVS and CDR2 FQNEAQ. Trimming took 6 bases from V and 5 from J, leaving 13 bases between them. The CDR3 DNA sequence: TGTGCCAGCAGTCCTAGAGAGGATTATGGCTACACCTTC. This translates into CASSPREDYGYTF.

CDR3 sequence reads: CASSLADEQFF. Here the CDR3 DNA reads TGTGCCAGTAGTCTCGCGGATGAGCAGTTCTTC. J is TRBJ2-1 and V is TRBV19, with D hard to call. The CDR3 is made up of 11 amino acids. Trimming removed 5 bases from V and 8 bases from J, with 7 bases in between. The germline gives CDR1 LNHDA, CDR2 SQIVND (reference sequence).

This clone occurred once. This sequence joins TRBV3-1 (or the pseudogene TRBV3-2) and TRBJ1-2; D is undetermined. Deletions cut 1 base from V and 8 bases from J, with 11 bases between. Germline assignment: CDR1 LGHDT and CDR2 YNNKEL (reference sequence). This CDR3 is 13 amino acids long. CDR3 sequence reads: CASSQGEGIGYTF. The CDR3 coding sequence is TGTGCCAGCAGCCAAGGGGAAGGGATCGGCTACACCTTC.

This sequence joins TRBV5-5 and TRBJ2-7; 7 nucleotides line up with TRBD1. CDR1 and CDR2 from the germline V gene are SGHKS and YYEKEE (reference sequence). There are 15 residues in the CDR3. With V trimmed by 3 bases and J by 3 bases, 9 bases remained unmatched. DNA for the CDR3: TGTGCCAGCAGCTCCCTGGTGGCAGGGGGCTACGAGCAGTACTTC. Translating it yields CASSSLVAGGYEQYF.

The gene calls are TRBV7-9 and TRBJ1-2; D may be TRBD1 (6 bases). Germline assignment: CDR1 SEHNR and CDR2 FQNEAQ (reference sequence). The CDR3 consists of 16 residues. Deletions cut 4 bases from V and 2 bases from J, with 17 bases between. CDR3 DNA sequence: TGTGCCAGCAGCTCATTAGGACCCACAGGGAACTATGGCTACACCTTC. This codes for CASSSLGPTGNYGYTF.

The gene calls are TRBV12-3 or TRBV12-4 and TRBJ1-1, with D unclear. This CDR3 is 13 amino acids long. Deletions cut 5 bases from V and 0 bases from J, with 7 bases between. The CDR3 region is CASSLTLNTEAFF. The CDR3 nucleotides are TGTGCCAGCAGTCTCACTTTGAACACTGAAGCTTTCTTT.

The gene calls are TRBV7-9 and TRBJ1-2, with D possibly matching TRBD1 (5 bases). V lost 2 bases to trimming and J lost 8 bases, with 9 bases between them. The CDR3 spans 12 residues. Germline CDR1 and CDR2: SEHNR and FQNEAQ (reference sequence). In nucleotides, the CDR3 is TGTGCCAGCAGCTTATCAGGGAGAGGCTACACCTTC. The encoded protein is CASSLSGRGYTF.

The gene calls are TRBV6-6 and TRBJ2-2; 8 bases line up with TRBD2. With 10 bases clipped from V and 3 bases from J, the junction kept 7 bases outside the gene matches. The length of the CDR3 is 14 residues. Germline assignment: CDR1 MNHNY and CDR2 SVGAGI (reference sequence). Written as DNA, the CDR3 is TGTGCCACCTCCTGGCGGGGGGACACCGGGGAGCTGTTTTTT. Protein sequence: CATSWRGDTGELFF.

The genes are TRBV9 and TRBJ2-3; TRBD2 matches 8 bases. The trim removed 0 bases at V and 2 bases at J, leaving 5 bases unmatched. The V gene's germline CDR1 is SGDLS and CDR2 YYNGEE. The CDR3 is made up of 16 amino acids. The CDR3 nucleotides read TGTGCCAGCAGCGTAGCGGGGGGGCGGGACACAGATACGCAGTATTTT. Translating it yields CASSVAGGRDTDTQYF.

DNA for the CDR3: TGCGCCAGCAGAAGACAGAATAATGAAAAACTGTTTTTT. Translating it yields CASRRQNNEKLFF. The chain couples TRBV10-2 to TRBJ1-4; D is perhaps TRBD1 (5 bases). In germline, CDR1 is WSHSY, CDR2 SAAADI. Trimming stripped 6 bases from V and 4 bases from J, with 9 bases between. The CDR3 extends over 13 amino acids.

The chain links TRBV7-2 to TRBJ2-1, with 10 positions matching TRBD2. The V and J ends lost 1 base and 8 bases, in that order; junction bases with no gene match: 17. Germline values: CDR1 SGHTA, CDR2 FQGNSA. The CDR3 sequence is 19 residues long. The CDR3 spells CASSLVLAVAGGISDEQFF. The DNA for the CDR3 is TGTGCCAGCAGCTTAGTTTTAGCTGTAGCGGGGGGTATCTCGGATGAGCAGTTCTTC.

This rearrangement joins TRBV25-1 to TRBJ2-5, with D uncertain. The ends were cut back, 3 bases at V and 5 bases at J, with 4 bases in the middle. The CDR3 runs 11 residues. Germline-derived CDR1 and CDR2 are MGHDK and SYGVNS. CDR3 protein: CASSDRETQYF. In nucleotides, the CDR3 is TGTGCCAGCAGTGATAGGGAGACCCAGTACTTC.

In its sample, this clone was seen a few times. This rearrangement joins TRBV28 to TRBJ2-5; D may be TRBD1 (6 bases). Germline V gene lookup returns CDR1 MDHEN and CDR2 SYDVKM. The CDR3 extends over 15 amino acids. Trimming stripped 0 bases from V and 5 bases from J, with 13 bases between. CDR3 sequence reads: CASSLWQGSMETQYF. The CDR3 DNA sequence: TGTGCCAGCAGTTTATGGCAGGGGTCTATGGAGACCCAGTACTTC. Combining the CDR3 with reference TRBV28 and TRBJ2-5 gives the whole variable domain DVKVTQSSRYLVKRTGEKVFLECVQDMDHENMFWYRQDPGLGLRLIYFSYDVKMKEKGDIPEGYSVSREKKERFSLILESASTNQTSMYLCASSLWQGSMETQYFGPGTRLLVL.

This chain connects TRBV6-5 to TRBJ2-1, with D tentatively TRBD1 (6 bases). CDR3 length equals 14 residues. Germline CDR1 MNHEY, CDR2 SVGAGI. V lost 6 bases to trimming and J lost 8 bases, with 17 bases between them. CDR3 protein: CASSPPTPGDEQFF. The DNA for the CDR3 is TGTGCCAGCAGCCCCCCGACCCCAGGGGATGAGCAGTTCTTC.

The CDR3 sequence is CASSFPGQGTDTQYF. CDR3 nucleotide sequence: TGTGCCAGCAGCTTTCCGGGACAGGGGACAGATACGCAGTATTTT. V and J are TRBV13 and TRBJ2-3; 10 nucleotides line up with TRBD1. There are 15 residues in the CDR3. In germline, CDR1 is PRHDT, CDR2 FYEKMQ (reference sequence). V shed 3 bases, J shed 3 bases, and the junction held 3 bases outside the gene matches.